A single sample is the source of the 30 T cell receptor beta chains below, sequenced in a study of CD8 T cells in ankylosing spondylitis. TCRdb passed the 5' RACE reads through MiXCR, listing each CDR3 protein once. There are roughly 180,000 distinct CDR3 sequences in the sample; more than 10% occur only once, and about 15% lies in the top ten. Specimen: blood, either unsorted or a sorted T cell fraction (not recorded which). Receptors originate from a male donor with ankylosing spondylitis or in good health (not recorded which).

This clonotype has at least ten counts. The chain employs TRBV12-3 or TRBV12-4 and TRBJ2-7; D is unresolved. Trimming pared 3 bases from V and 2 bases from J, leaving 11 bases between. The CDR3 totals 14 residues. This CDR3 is CASSFDEGAYEQYF. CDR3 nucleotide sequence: TGTGCCAGCAGTTTTGACGAAGGAGCCTACGAGCAGTACTTC.

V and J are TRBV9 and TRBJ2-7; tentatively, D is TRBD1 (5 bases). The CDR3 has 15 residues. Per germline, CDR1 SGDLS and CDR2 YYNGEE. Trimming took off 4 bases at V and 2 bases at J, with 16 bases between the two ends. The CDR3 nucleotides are TGTGCCAGCAGCCCTCACCTTGACAGTCCCTACGAGCAGTACTTC. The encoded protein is CASSPHLDSPYEQYF.

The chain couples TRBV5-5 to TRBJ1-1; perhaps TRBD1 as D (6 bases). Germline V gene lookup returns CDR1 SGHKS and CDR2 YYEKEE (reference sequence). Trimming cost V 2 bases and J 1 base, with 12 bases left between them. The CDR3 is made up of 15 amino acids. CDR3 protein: CASSLPGQSNTEAFF. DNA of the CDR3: TGTGCCAGCAGCTTACCGGGACAATCGAACACTGAAGCTTTCTTT.

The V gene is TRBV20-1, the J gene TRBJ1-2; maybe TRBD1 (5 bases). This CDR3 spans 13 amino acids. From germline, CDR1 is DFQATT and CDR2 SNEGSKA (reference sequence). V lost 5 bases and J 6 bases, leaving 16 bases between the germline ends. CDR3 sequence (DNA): TGCAGTGCTCCACTGGGGGGGAAGGATGGCTACACCTTC. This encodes CSAPLGGKDGYTF.

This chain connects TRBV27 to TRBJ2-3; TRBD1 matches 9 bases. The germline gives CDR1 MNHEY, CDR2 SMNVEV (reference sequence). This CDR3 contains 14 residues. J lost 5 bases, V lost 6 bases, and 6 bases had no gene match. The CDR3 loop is CASRLDRGVDTQYF. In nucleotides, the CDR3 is TGTGCCAGCAGACTAGACAGGGGGGTAGATACGCAGTATTTT.

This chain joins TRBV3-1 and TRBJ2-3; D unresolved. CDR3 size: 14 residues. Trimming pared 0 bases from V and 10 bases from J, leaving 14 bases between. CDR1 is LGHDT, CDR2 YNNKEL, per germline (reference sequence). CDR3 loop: CASSQDLSPGPQYF. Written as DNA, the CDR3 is TGTGCCAGCAGCCAAGATTTGTCCCCGGGCCCGCAGTATTTT.

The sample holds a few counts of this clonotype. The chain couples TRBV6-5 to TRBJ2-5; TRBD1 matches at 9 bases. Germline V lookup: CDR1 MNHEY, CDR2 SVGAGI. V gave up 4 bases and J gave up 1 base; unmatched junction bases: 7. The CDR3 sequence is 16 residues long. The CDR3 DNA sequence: TGTGCCAGCAGTTTGACAGGGGGAAGCCTCCAAGAGACCCAGTACTTC. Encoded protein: CASSLTGGSLQETQYF.

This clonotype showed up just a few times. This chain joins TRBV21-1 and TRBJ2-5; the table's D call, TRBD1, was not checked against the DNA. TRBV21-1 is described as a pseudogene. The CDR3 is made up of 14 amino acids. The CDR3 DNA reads TGTGCCACCCTGGACAGGGGGCTCCAAGAGACCCAGTACTTC. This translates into CATLDRGLQETQYF.

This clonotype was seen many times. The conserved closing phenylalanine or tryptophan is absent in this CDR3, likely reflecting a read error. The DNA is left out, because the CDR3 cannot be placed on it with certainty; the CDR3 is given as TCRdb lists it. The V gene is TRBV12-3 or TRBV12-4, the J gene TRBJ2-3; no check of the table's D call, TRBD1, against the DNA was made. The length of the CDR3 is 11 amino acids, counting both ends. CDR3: CASSDRVFLSL.

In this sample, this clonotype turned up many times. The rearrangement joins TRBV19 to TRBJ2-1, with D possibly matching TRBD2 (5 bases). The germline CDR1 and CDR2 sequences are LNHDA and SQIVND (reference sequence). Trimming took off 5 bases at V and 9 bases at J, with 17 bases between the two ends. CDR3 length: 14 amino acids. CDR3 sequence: CASSQSLGVGEQFF. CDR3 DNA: TGTGCCAGTAGTCAATCTCTGGGAGTAGGTGAGCAGTTCTTC. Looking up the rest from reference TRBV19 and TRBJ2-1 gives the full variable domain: DGGITQSPKYLFRKEGQNVTLSCEQNLNHDAMYWYRQDPGQGLRLIYYSQIVNDFQKGDIAEGYSVSREKKESFPLTVTSAQKNPTAFYLCASSQSLGVGEQFFGPGTRLTVL.

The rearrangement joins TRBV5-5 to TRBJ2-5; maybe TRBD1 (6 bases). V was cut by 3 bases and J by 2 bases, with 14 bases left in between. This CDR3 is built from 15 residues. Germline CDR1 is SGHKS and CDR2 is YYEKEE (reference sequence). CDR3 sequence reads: CASSSWTDLQETQYF. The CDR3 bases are TGTGCCAGCAGCTCCTGGACAGATTTACAAGAGACCCAGTACTTC.

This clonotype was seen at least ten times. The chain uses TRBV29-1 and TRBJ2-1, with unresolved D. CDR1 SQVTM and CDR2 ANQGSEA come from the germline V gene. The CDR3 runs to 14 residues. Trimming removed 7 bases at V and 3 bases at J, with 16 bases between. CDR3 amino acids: CSATGLLNYNEQFF. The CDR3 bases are TGCAGCGCTACCGGCTTATTAAACTACAATGAGCAGTTCTTC.

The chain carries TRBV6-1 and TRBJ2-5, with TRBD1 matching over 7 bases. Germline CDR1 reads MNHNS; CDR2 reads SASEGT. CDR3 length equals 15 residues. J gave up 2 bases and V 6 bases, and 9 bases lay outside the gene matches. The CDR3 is CASRTDRRGQETQYF. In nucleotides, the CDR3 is TGTGCCAGCAGAACGGACAGGAGAGGGCAAGAGACCCAGTACTTC.

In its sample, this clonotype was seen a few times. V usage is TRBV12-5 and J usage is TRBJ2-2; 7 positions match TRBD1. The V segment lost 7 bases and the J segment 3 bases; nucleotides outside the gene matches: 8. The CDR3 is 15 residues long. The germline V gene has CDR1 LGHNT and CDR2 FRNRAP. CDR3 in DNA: TGTGCTAGTGCCGATGACAGGGTCTACACCGGGGAGCTGTTTTTT. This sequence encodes CASADDRVYTGELFF.

The CDR3, as DNA: TGCAGTGCTCATGAGAGCTCCTACAATGAGCAGTTCTTC. Protein product: CSAHESSYNEQFF. The V call is TRBV20-1, the J call TRBJ2-1; D unresolved. The CDR3 runs to 13 residues. The germline gives CDR1 DFQATT, CDR2 SNEGSKA (reference sequence). The V end was cut by 5 bases, the J end by 0 bases, with 8 bases between.

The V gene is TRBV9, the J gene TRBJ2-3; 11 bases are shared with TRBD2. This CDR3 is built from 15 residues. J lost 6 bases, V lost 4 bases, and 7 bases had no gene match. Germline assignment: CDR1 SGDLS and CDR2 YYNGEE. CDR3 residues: CASSPLAGEGDTQYF. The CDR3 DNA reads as TGTGCCAGCAGCCCACTAGCGGGAGAGGGGGATACGCAGTATTTT.

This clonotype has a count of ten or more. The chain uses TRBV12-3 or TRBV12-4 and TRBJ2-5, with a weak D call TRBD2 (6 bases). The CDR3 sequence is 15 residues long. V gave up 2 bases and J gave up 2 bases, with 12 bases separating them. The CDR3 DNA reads TGTGCCAGCAGTTTAAAGGACGGACTACAAGAGACCCAGTACTTC. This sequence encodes CASSLKDGLQETQYF.

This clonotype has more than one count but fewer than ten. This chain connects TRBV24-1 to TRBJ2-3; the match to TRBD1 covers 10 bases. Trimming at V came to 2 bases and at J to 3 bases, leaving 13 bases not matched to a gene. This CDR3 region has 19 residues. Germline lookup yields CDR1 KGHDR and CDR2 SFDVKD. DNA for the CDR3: TGTGCCACCAGTGATTACCCCCCGGGACAGGGGCGGAGGACAGATACGCAGTATTTT. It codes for CATSDYPPGQGRRTDTQYF.

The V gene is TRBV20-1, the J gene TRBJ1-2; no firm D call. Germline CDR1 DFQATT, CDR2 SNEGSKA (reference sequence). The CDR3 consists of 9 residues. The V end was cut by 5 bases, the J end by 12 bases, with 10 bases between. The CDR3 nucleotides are TGCAGTGCTGACCCTAGACACACCTTC. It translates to CSADPRHTF.

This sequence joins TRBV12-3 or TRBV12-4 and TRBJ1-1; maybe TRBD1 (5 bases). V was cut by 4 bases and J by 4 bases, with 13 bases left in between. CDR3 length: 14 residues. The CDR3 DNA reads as TGTGCCAGCAGTTCAGATTGGGGGGGCACTGAAGCTTTCTTT. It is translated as CASSSDWGGTEAFF.

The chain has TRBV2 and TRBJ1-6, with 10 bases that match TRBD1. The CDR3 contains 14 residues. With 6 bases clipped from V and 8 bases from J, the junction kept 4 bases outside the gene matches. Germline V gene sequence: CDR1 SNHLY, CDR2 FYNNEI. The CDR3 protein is CASSSGQGHSPLHF. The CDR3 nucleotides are TGTGCCAGCAGCTCGGGACAGGGGCATTCACCCCTCCACTTT.

CDR3 residues: CASSSLQPAEQYF. In DNA form, the CDR3 reads TGTGCCAGCAGCTCCCTCCAACCCGCCGAGCAGTACTTC. V usage is TRBV7-2 and J usage is TRBJ2-7; D unresolved. CDR1 is SGHTA and CDR2 is FQGNSA in the germline V gene. V lost 4 bases to trimming and J lost 6 bases, with 13 bases between them. The CDR3 is made up of 13 amino acids.

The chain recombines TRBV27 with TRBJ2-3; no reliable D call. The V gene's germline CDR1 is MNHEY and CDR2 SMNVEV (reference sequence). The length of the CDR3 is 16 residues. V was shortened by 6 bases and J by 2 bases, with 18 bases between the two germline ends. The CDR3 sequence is CASSLDFRVNTDTQYF. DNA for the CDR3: TGTGCCAGCAGCCTGGATTTCCGCGTCAACACAGATACGCAGTATTTT.

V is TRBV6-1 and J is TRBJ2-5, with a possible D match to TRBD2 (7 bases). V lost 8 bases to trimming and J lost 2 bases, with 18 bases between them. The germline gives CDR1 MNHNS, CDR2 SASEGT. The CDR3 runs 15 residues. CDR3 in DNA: TGTGCCAGCGGGTTGGGGGGGGGCGGTCAAGAGACCCAGTACTTC. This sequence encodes CASGLGGGGQETQYF.

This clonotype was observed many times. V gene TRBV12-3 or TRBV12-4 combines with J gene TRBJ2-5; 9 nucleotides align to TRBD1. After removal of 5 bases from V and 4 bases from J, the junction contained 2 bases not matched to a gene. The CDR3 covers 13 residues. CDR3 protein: CASSPTGGETQYF. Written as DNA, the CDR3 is TGTGCCAGCAGTCCGACAGGGGGAGAGACCCAGTACTTC.

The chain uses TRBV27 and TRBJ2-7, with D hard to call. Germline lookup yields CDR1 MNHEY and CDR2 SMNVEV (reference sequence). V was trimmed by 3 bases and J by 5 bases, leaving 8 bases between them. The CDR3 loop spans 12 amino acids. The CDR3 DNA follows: TGTGCCAGCAGTTTTGTCGGACACGAGCAGTACTTC. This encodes CASSFVGHEQYF.

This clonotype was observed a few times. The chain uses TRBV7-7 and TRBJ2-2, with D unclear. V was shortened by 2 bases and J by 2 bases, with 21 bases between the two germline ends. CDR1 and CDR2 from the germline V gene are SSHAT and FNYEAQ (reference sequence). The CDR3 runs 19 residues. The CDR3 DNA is TGTGCCAGCAGCTTAAGACCGGTTGCTGTTATAGACAACACCGGGGAGCTGTTTTTT. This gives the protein CASSLRPVAVIDNTGELFF.

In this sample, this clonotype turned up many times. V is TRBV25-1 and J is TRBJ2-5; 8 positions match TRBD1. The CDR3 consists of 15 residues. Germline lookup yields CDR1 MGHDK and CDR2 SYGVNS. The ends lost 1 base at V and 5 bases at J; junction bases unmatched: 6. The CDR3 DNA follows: TGTGCCAGCAGTGAATGGGGACAGGATGTGGAGACCCAGTACTTC. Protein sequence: CASSEWGQDVETQYF.

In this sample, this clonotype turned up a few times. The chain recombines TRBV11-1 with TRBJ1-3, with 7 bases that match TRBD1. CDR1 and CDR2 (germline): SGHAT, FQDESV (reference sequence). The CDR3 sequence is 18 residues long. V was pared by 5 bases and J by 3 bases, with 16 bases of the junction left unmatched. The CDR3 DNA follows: TGTGCCAGCAGCGCCGACAGGGAAGCCCTACTCCATGGAAACACCATATATTTT. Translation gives CASSADREALLHGNTIYF.

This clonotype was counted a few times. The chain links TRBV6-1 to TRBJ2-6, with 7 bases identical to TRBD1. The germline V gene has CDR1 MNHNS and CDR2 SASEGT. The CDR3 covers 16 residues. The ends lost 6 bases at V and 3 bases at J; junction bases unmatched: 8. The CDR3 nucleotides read TGTGCCAGCAGCCTTCTTACAGGGGTTGGGGCCAACGTCCTGACTTTC. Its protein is CASSLLTGVGANVLTF.